This TCR beta chain derives from a study of blood T cell repertoires in COVID-19. As for the study in general: In each case, the material was cDNA or gDNA derived from T cells, B-cell-depleted T cells, or PBMCs.

Profiled with immunoSEQ multiplex PCR; TCRdb holds only in-frame clones, not every one. Of under 300,000 clones detected, approximately 81% appear once; the ten largest clones hold 2.5% to 3.5%. This TCR was recovered from an older woman with active or convalescent COVID-19. Sequenced material: peripheral blood.

CDR3 loop: CASKLLPRGTQVSSNYGYTF. CDR3 DNA sequence: TGTGCCAGCAAACTACTACCCCGCGGGACGCAGGTTTCCTCTAACTATGGCTACACCTTC. This chain joins TRBV27 and TRBJ1-2; the D gene is possibly TRBD1 (5 bases). V shed 7 bases and J shed 0 bases, with 30 bases lying between them. CDR1 and CDR2 from the germline V gene are MNHEY and SMNVEV (reference sequence). There are 20 residues in the CDR3.